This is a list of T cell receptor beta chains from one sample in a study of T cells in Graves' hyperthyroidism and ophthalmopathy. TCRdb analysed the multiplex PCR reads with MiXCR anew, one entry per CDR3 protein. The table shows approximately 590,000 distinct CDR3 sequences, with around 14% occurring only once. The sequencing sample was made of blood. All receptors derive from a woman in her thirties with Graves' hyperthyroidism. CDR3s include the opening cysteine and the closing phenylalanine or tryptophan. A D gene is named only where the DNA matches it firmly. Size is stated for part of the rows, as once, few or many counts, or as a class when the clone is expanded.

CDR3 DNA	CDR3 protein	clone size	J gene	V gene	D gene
TGTGCCAGCAGCTTATTCCTAGCGGATACGCAGTATTTT	CASSLFLADTQYF	many	TRBJ2-3	TRBV7-2	NA
TGTGCCTGGAGTAACCAGGGAATTCAGCCCCAGCATTTT	CAWSNQGIQPQHF	many	TRBJ1-5	TRBV30	NA
TGTGCCAGCAGCCCAGCCGGACTAGCCGGCAATGAGCAGTTCTTC	CASSPAGLAGNEQFF	many	TRBJ2-1	TRBV7-3	TRBD2
TGTGCCAGCTCACCACCCGGCTCCGGGGAGCTGTTTTTT	CASSPPGSGELFF	NA	TRBJ2-2	TRBV18	NA
TGTGCCACCAGCAGAGATTATTCCGGAGACAGGGGGCACACCGGGGAGCTGTTTTTT	CATSRDYSGDRGHTGELFF	NA	TRBJ2-2	TRBV15	TRBD1
TGTGCCAGCTCACGCACCGATGGGAACACTGAAGCTTTCTTT	CASSRTDGNTEAFF	NA	TRBJ1-1	TRBV18	NA
TGTGCTAGCAGCCCATGGGGGAGCACCGGGGAGCTGTTTTTT	CASSPWGSTGELFF	NA	TRBJ2-2	TRBV7-7	NA
TGTGCCACCGAAACGGAGTCCTACGAGCAGTACTTC	CATETESYEQYF	many	TRBJ2-7	TRBV2	NA
TGTGCCAGCAGACCACAGGGAAATGAGCAGTTCTTC	CASRPQGNEQFF	many	TRBJ2-1	TRBV2	NA
TGTGCCATCAGTGGGGACAGCAGTACAGGGCCCCAGCATTTT	CAISGDSSTGPQHF	NA	TRBJ1-5	TRBV10-3	TRBD1
TGTGCCTGGAGCGGCCCCGGGACAGGGGTCTACGAGCAGTACTTC	CAWSGPGTGVYEQYF	many	TRBJ2-7	TRBV30	TRBD1
TGTGCCAGCAGCCAGACAGGGGGCGCTTCTGAAAACACCATATATTTT	CASSQTGGASENTIYF	NA	TRBJ1-3	TRBV7-3	TRBD1
TGCAGTGCTAGAGATCCGAGTACGGGTCCCTACGAGCAGTACTTC	CSARDPSTGPYEQYF	few	TRBJ2-7	TRBV20-1	NA
TGCGCCAGCAGTGAGTCGAGGTTGCGAGAGACCCAGTACTTC	CASSESRLRETQYF	NA	TRBJ2-5	TRBV10-1	NA
TGTGCCAGCAGCCAAGATCTCTTCCCCAACACCGGGGAGCTGTTTTTT	CASSQDLFPNTGELFF	NA	TRBJ2-2	TRBV3-1	NA
TGTGCCAGCAGCCACGTGACAGGGAACACTGAAGCTTTCTTT	CASSHVTGNTEAFF	NA	TRBJ1-1	TRBV14	NA
TGTGCCAGCAGCTTCCAGGGCAGAAGCACAGATACGCAGTATTTT	CASSFQGRSTDTQYF	many	TRBJ2-3	TRBV7-9	NA
TGTGCCAGTAATCGCCCAGGGGGCAGCAATCAGCCCCAGCATTTT	CASNRPGGSNQPQHF	few	TRBJ1-5	TRBV19	TRBD1
TGTGCCAGCAGTGACCCCGGACAGGGGTACGGCTACACCTTC	CASSDPGQGYGYTF	many	TRBJ1-2	TRBV6-1	TRBD1
TGTGCCTGGAGTGTACAGAGGCTAGAAAGCAAACTAGCCAAAAACATTCAGTACTTC	CAWSVQRLESKLAKNIQYF	NA	TRBJ2-4	TRBV30	NA
TGTGCCAGCAGCACAAGGGGGGTAGCCACAGATACGCAGTATTTT	CASSTRGVATDTQYF	NA	TRBJ2-3	TRBV6-1	NA
TGTGCCAGCAGCCAAGTTACAGGGCCAGAGACCCAGTACTTC	CASSQVTGPETQYF	many	TRBJ2-5	TRBV3-1	NA
TGCAGTGCTAGCCCCGGACTAGCGAGAGCCAATGAGCAGTTCTTC	CSASPGLARANEQFF	few	TRBJ2-1	TRBV20-1	TRBD2
TGTGCCAGCAGCCGCGGGACAGGGAGATCTGAAGCTTTCTTT	CASSRGTGRSEAFF	many	TRBJ1-1	TRBV3-1	TRBD1
TGTGCCAGCAGTTTTCGACAGGGGGGCTACGAGCAGTACTTC	CASSFRQGGYEQYF	many	TRBJ2-7	TRBV12-3/TRBV12-4	TRBD1
TGTGCCACCAGTGAGAGTGGGAGGGAGGCTGGGACCGGGGAGCTGTTTTTT	CATSESGREAGTGELFF	few	TRBJ2-2	TRBV24-1	TRBD2
TGTGCCAGCAGCCTAATGGGACAGTGGAACACTGAAGCTTTCTTT	CASSLMGQWNTEAFF	many	TRBJ1-1	TRBV2	TRBD1
TGTGCCAGCAGTGGTGACAGGGAGCGTGGTCCCTACGAGCAGTACTTC	CASSGDRERGPYEQYF	many	TRBJ2-7	TRBV12-3/TRBV12-4	TRBD1
TGTGCCAGCAGTGAATTTAGCGGGCAGTCTTACAATGAGCAGTTCTTC	CASSEFSGQSYNEQFF	many	TRBJ2-1	TRBV2	TRBD2
TGCGCCAGCAGCTCGCCCGCCAGCTCCTACAATGAGCAGTTCTTC	CASSSPASSYNEQFF	many	TRBJ2-1	TRBV5-1	NA
TGTGCCAGCAGTTTAACCGGGAGCTCCTATAATTCACCCCTCCACTTT	CASSLTGSSYNSPLHF	few	TRBJ1-6	TRBV27	NA
TGTGCCAGCAGTACTGGGAGAAGTGAAAAACTGTTTTTT	CASSTGRSEKLFF	few	TRBJ1-4	TRBV28	NA
TGTGCCAGCAGCCAAGGCCGGAACCACGAGCAGTACTTC	CASSQGRNHEQYF	many	TRBJ2-7	TRBV3-1	NA
TGTGCCAGCAGTTTGTCACAGAAAACTTCACCCCTCCACTTT	CASSLSQKTSPLHF	NA	TRBJ1-6	TRBV27	NA
TGCAGTGCTCCCCCCCCGGGACAGGGCAACAATGAGCAGTTCTTC	CSAPPPGQGNNEQFF	NA	TRBJ2-1	TRBV20-1	TRBD1
TGTGCCAGCAGACAGCTAGTAGCAGATACGCAGTATTTT	CASRQLVADTQYF	many	TRBJ2-3	TRBV27	NA
TGTGCCAGCACCATATTTGGGTCCACTGAAGCTTTCTTT	CASTIFGSTEAFF	few	TRBJ1-1	TRBV6-2/TRBV6-3	NA
TGTGCCAGCAGAGATCCGGGACAGGGGGCCCGAGTGGAGCAGTACTTC	CASRDPGQGARVEQYF	NA	TRBJ2-7	TRBV27	TRBD1
TGTGCCAGCAGTTTAGTAGTAAATATCTACGAGCAGTACTTC	CASSLVVNIYEQYF	NA	TRBJ2-7	TRBV28	NA
TGTGCCAGCAGCCCCACAGGGCCCGAGTACAATGAGCAGTTCTTC	CASSPTGPEYNEQFF	NA	TRBJ2-1	TRBV12-3/TRBV12-4	NA
TGTGCCAGCAGTATAGCGGGAGGGCTTTACAATGAGCAGTTCTTC	CASSIAGGLYNEQFF	NA	TRBJ2-1	TRBV6-2/TRBV6-3	TRBD2
TGTGCCATCAGTGGGGGCCCTCGTCCCTACGAGCAGTACTTC	CAISGGPRPYEQYF	few	TRBJ2-7	TRBV10-3	NA
TGTGCCAGTGGGTCGCGGGAGGGCCTCAATGAGCAGTTCTTC	CASGSREGLNEQFF	few	TRBJ2-1	TRBV19	TRBD2
TGTGCCAGCAGTCAGGGACAGAACTCCTACGAGCAGTACTTC	CASSQGQNSYEQYF	many	TRBJ2-7	TRBV27	TRBD1
TGTGCCAGTAGTATGAGGGAGGGCGTCGGGGAGCTGTTTTTT	CASSMREGVGELFF	few	TRBJ2-2	TRBV19	TRBD2
TGTGCCACCAGTGACCCAGCTTCTGGGGCCAACGTCCTGACTTTC	CATSDPASGANVLTF	NA	TRBJ2-6	TRBV24-1	NA
TGTGCCAGCAGCCATCCCAACGTCTATGAGCAGTTCTTC	CASSHPNVYEQFF	many	TRBJ2-1	TRBV7-2	NA
TGTGCCAGCAGCTTAGTGGCACGGCCATACGAGCAGTACTTC	CASSLVARPYEQYF	many	TRBJ2-7	TRBV11-2	NA
TGTGCCTGGAGAGCAGGGTATGGGGGACAAGAGACCCAGTACTTC	CAWRAGYGGQETQYF	many	TRBJ2-5	TRBV30	NA
TGTGCCAGCAGTTTTTCGGCCAGGGGTAATGAGCAGTTCTTC	CASSFSARGNEQFF	many	TRBJ2-1	TRBV12-3/TRBV12-4	NA
TGTGCCTGGGTACCGGGACAGAGTCGATACGAGCAGTACTTC	CAWVPGQSRYEQYF	NA	TRBJ2-7	TRBV30	TRBD1
TGTGCCAGCAGCTTAAGGTTCGAGGGGGCGAACACTGAAGCTTTCTTT	CASSLRFEGANTEAFF	NA	TRBJ1-1	TRBV7-2	TRBD1
TGTGCCAGCAGCTTGGACAGGGCGAGCGAGCGGTACTTC	CASSLDRASERYF	NA	TRBJ2-7	TRBV7-2	TRBD1
TGTGCCTGGAATAGGCGGATAAGCACAGATACGCAGTATTTT	CAWNRRISTDTQYF	many	TRBJ2-3	TRBV30	NA
TGTGCCAGCAGTTTAAAGTTTCAGGGCCGCTTAGAGACCCAGTACTTC	CASSLKFQGRLETQYF	many	TRBJ2-5	TRBV28	NA
TGTGCCAGCAACCAACAGGTGAACACTGAAGCTTTCTTT	CASNQQVNTEAFF	few	TRBJ1-1	TRBV6-1	NA
TGTGCCAGCAGCCGACAGGGGGTGGCCAAAAACATTCAGTACTTC	CASSRQGVAKNIQYF	few	TRBJ2-4	TRBV28	TRBD1